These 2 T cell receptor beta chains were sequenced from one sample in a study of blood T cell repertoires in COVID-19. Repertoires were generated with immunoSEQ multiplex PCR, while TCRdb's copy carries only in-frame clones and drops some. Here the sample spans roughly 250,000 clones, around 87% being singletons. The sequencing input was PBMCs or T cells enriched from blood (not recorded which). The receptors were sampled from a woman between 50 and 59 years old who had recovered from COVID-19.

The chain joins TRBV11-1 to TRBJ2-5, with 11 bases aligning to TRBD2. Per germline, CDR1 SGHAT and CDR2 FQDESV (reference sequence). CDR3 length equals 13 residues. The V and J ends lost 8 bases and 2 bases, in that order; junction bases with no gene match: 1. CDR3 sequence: CASRLAGQETQYF. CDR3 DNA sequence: TGTGCCAGCCGACTAGCGGGACAAGAGACCCAGTACTTC.

The CDR3 sequence: CASSQVVFLAAPQYF. CDR3 bases: TGCGCCAGCAGCCAAGTGGTCTTCCTAGCGGCCCCGCAGTACTTC. The V call is TRBV4-1, the J call TRBJ2-7; 7 bases are shared with TRBD2. Trimming at V came to 1 base and at J to 9 bases, leaving 12 bases not matched to a gene. Per germline, CDR1 MGHRA and CDR2 YSYEKL. The CDR3 sequence is 15 residues long.